The entry below gives a single TCR beta chain sequence along with its context. The data were obtained in a study of PD-1 blockade in classical Hodgkin lymphoma. Sequencing used immunoSEQ multiplex PCR; TCRdb keeps in-frame clones, though not all of them. The sample records 35,000 to 45,000 clones, 88% being singletons. Relapse was seen in all patients after autologous stem cell transplantation, and brentuximab vedotin exposure was variable. V lost 6 bases and J 0 bases, leaving 15 bases between the germline ends. Germline CDR1 is LNHDA and CDR2 is SQIVND (reference sequence). This CDR3 has 15 residues.

The chain has TRBV19 and TRBJ2-7; D is perhaps TRBD2 (5 bases). Sequencing used peripheral blood mononuclear cells (PBMCs), obtained before the second cycle of nivolumab. This receptor was taken from a human donor with classical Hodgkin lymphoma. The CDR3 region is CASRTLDSGSYEQYF. In DNA, the CDR3 is TGTGCCAGTAGAACACTAGATTCCGGCTCCTACGAGCAGTACTTC. Variable domain in full (rest from reference TRBV19 and TRBJ2-7): DGGITQSPKYLFRKEGQNVTLSCEQNLNHDAMYWYRQDPGQGLRLIYYSQIVNDFQKGDIAEGYSVSREKKESFPLTVTSAQKNPTAFYLCASRTLDSGSYEQYFGPGTRLTVT.